Below are 15 T cell receptor beta chains sequenced from a single sample in a study of shared clonotypes between healthy human individuals. Sequencing used immunoSEQ multiplex PCR; TCRdb keeps in-frame clones, though not all of them. The sample yields around 320,000 clones, around 87% seen once. The sample taken for sequencing was memory CD8+ T cells sorted from blood. The sample's subset: CD45RO+ cells pooled with CCR7-negative TemRA cells. Source of these receptors: a young man in good health.

The rearrangement uses TRBV7-8 and TRBJ2-7; D is unclear. Looked up from germline, CDR1 is SGHVS and CDR2 is FQNEAQ. The CDR3 has 14 residues. V lost 5 bases and J lost 1, with 12 bases in between. The CDR3 loop reads CASSPPGSSYEQYF. CDR3 coding DNA: TGTGCCAGCAGCCCACCCGGGTCGTCCTACGAGCAGTACTTC.

The chain couples TRBV5-1 to TRBJ1-2; D gene unclear. Germline V CDR1 and CDR2: SGHRS, YFSETQ. V was clipped by 4 bases and J by 4 bases, with 14 bases between them. The CDR3 spans 14 residues. The CDR3 nucleotides read TGCGCCAGCAGCGGGGAGCTACAACGCTATGGCTACACCTTC. Its translation: CASSGELQRYGYTF.

The chain recombines TRBV6-1 with TRBJ2-1; D unresolved. V shed 4 bases and J shed 6 bases, with 7 bases lying between them. CDR1 is MNHNS, CDR2 SASEGT, per germline. The CDR3 is 12 amino acids. In nucleotides, the CDR3 is TGTGCCAGCAGTGTAAGGCGCAATGAGCAGTTCTTC. Translated, it gives CASSVRRNEQFF.

The rearrangement joins TRBV4-1 to TRBJ1-1; TRBD1 matches at 11 bases. The V and J ends lost 1 base and 11 bases, in that order; junction bases with no gene match: 18. The CDR3 extends over 18 amino acids. The germline V gene has CDR1 MGHRA and CDR2 YSYEKL. The CDR3 is CASSQGTRTGTGGRYAFF. DNA for the CDR3: TGCGCCAGCAGCCAAGGGACGAGGACAGGGACAGGGGGGAGATATGCTTTCTTT.

This clone appeared a single time. The rearrangement links TRBV13 to TRBJ2-7; D not certain. CDR1 PRHDT and CDR2 FYEKMQ come from the germline V gene (reference sequence). The CDR3 is 13 residues long. Trimming removed 5 bases from V and 3 bases from J, with 11 bases in between. CDR3 in DNA: TGTGCCAGCAGCCGCGGACGGAGCTACGAGCAGTACTTC. It specifies CASSRGRSYEQYF.

This chain links TRBV7-9 with TRBJ1-6, with D possibly being TRBD1 (5 bases). This CDR3 comprises 17 residues. CDR1 SEHNR and CDR2 FQNEAQ come from the germline V gene (reference sequence). V gave up 5 bases and J gave up 9 bases, with 23 bases separating them. The CDR3 reads CASSQRWGEETASPLHF. CDR3 bases: TGTGCCAGCAGCCAAAGGTGGGGGGAAGAGACCGCTTCACCCCTCCACTTT.

The chain uses TRBV5-1 and TRBJ1-1; 7 bases are shared with TRBD1. The J segment lost 6 bases and the V segment lost 0 bases, leaving 17 bases of the junction unmatched. Germline V gene lookup returns CDR1 SGHRS and CDR2 YFSETQ. There are 18 residues in the CDR3. DNA of the CDR3: TGCGCCAGCAGCTTGGATCCATTCACAGGGGCCTTGACACCTGAAGCTTTCTTT. Amino acids: CASSLDPFTGALTPEAFF.

This clone was seen once. The chain carries TRBV6-5 and TRBJ2-1; TRBD2 matches at 7 bases. The germline CDR1 and CDR2 sequences are MNHEY and SVGAGI. The J segment lost 6 bases and the V segment lost 3 bases, leaving 11 bases of the junction unmatched. The CDR3 length is 16 residues. The CDR3 nucleotides are TGTGCCAGCAGTTATGGGTCGGGCGGGGGAGGCAATGAGCAGTTCTTC. It specifies CASSYGSGGGGNEQFF.

The V gene is TRBV30, the J gene TRBJ2-3, with D possibly matching TRBD2 (5 bases). The CDR3 sequence is 13 residues long. CDR1 and CDR2 (germline): GTSNPN, SVGIG (reference sequence). V was shortened by 5 bases and J by 2 bases, with 11 bases between the two germline ends. The DNA of the CDR3 is TGTGCCTGGGCGAGGGATCCCACAGATACGCAGTATTTT. Its protein product is CAWARDPTDTQYF.

This clone was observed at least ten times. J is TRBJ2-7 and V is TRBV6-5; D is perhaps TRBD2 (5 bases). The germline V gene encodes CDR1 MNHEY and CDR2 SVGAGI. Trimming cost V 0 bases and J 0 bases, with 9 bases left between them. The CDR3 is 15 residues long. CDR3 nucleotide sequence: TGTGCCAGCAGTTACTCCGGACTCGACTCCTACGAGCAGTACTTC. This encodes CASSYSGLDSYEQYF.

The genes are TRBV9 and TRBJ2-5; TRBD1 or TRBD2 may be the D gene (6 bases each). CDR1 is SGDLS and CDR2 is YYNGEE in the germline V gene. The V end lost 3 bases, the J end lost 7 bases, and 13 bases lay between the germline ends. The CDR3 loop spans 13 amino acids. The CDR3 nucleotides read TGTGCCAGCAGCGGAGGGGGAGGAGGGACCCAGTACTTC. It encodes CASSGGGGGTQYF.

This clone came up once. The chain is built from TRBV12-2 and TRBJ2-7. TRBV12-2 is described as a pseudogene. The CDR3 totals 15 residues. The DNA of the CDR3 is TGTGCAAGTCGCTTCCGGGGCCCTCTCTCCTACGAGCAGTACTTC. It codes for CASRFRGPLSYEQYF.

The V gene is TRBV10-3, the J gene TRBJ2-7, with D possibly being TRBD1 (6 bases). The CDR3 runs 12 residues. Germline V lookup: CDR1 ENHRY, CDR2 SYGVKD. The V end lost 10 bases, the J end lost 3 bases, and 13 bases lay between the germline ends. CDR3 bases: TGTGCCAGCAGGGGAGCGGACTACGAGCAGTACTTC. It specifies CASRGADYEQYF.

The V and J genes are TRBV4-3 and TRBJ1-1, with 10 bases lining up with TRBD1. Germline assignment: CDR1 LGHNA and CDR2 YSLEER. Unmatched junction bases numbered 10, after V lost 2 bases and J lost 1 base. The CDR3 sequence is 18 residues long. CDR3 sequence reads: CASSQFRDRGATNTEAFF. The CDR3, as DNA: TGCGCCAGCAGCCAATTCCGGGACAGGGGCGCGACGAACACTGAAGCTTTCTTT.

The rearrangement uses TRBV9 and TRBJ2-7; no reliable D call. Trimming took 1 base from V and 0 from J, leaving 5 bases between them. The length of the CDR3 is 13 residues. Per the germline V gene, CDR1 is SGDLS and CDR2 is YYNGEE. The CDR3 bases are TGTGCCAGCAGCGTATCGAGCTCCTACGAGCAGTACTTC. Translating it yields CASSVSSSYEQYF.